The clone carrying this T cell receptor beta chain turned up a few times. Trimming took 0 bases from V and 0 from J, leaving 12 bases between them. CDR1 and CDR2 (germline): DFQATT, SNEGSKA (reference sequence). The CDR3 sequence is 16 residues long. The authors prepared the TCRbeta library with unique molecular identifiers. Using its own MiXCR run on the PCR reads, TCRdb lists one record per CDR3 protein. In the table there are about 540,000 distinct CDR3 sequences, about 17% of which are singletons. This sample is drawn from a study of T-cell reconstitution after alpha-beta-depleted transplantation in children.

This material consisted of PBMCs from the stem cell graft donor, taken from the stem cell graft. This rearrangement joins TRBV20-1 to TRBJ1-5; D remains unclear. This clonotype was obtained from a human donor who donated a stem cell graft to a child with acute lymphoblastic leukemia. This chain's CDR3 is CSARDLAEYSNQPQHF. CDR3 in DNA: TGCAGTGCTAGAGATTTAGCCGAATATAGCAATCAGCCCCAGCATTTT.